This TCR beta chain was obtained from a study of blood T cell repertoires in COVID-19. The overall study: There were acute and convalescent COVID-19 samples, and they came from the United States, Italy and Spain.

The V and J ends lost 1 base and 5 bases respectively, with 6 bases between them. The germline CDR1 and CDR2 sequences are SEHNR and FQNEAQ (reference sequence). The length of the CDR3 is 13 residues. This table comes from immunoSEQ multiplex PCR, and its TCRdb copy is limited to in-frame clones, with some not included. The sample shows a few hundred thousand clones, roughly 80% of them seen only once. Sequenced input: peripheral blood. The receptor was derived from a man aged 55 to 70 who had recovered from COVID-19. V is TRBV7-9 and J is TRBJ1-5; D unresolved. The CDR3 DNA reads as TGTGCCAGCAGCTTAGAGTACTATCAGCCCCAGCATTTT. Its translation: CASSLEYYQPQHF.